The T cell receptor (beta chain) described here comes from a study of blood T cell repertoires in COVID-19. About the research overall: PBMCs, B-cell-depleted T cells, or T cells provided the cDNA or gDNA that made up the material.

The repertoire was sequenced with immunoSEQ multiplex PCR; TCRdb's copy has only in-frame clones and lacks some. Seen here are about 210,000 clones, approximately 84% observed once, and the top ten hold 6.5% to 9%. This CDR3 contains 17 residues. CDR1 is SGHTA and CDR2 is FQGNSA in the germline V gene. V lost 5 bases and J lost 9; bases outside the gene matches: 19. This clone was detected only once. Sample: peripheral blood. This sequence originates from a woman aged 45-59 years with active or convalescent COVID-19. The rearrangement links TRBV7-2 to TRBJ2-4, with TRBD1 identical over 7 bases. The CDR3 coding sequence is TGTGCCAGCAGCCTCACCCGGGACAGCTACCAGAGGAGCATTCAGTACTTC. Translation gives CASSLTRDSYQRSIQYF. The complete variable domain, with remaining parts taken from reference TRBV7-2 and TRBJ2-4, reads GAGVSQSPSNKVTEKGKDVELRCDPISGHTALYWYRQSLGQGLEFLIYFQGNSAPDKSGLPSDRFSAERTGGSVSTLTIQRTQQEDSAVYLCASSLTRDSYQRSIQYFGAGTRLSVL.